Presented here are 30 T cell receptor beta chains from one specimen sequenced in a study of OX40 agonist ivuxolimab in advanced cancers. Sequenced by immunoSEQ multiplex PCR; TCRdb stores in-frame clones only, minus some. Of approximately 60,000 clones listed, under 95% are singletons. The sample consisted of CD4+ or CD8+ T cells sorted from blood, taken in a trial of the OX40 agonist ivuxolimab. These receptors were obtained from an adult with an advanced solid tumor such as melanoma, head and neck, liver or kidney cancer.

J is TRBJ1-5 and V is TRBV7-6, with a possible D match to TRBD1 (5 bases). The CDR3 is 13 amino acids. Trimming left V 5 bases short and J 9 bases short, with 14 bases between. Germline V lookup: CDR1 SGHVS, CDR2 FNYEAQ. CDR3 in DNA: TGTGCCAGCAGCAAACAGGTGTCCGCGCCCCAGCATTTT. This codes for CASSKQVSAPQHF.

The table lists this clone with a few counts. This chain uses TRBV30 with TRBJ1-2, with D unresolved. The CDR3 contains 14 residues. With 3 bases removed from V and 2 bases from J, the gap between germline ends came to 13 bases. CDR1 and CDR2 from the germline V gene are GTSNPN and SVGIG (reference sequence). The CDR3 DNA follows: TGTGCCTGGAGGGGAAATTCCCCAAACTATGGCTACACCTTC. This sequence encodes CAWRGNSPNYGYTF. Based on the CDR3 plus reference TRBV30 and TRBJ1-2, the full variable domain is SQTIHQWPATLVQPVGSPLSLECTVEGTSNPNLYWYRQAAGRGLQLLFYSVGIGQISSEVPQNLSASRPQDRQFILSSKKLLLSDSGFYLCAWRGNSPNYGYTFGSGTRLTVV.

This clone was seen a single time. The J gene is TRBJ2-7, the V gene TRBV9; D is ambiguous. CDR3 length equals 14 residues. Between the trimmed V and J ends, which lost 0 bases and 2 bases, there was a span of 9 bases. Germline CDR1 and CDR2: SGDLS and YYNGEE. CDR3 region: CASSVAEHPYEQYF. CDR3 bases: TGTGCCAGCAGCGTAGCCGAACATCCCTACGAGCAGTACTTC.

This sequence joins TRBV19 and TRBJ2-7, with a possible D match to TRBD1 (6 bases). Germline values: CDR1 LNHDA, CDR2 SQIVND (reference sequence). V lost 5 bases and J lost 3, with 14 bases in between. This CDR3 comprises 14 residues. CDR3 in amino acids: CASSLSGTSYEQYF. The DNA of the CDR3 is TGTGCCAGTAGTCTATCCGGGACAAGCTACGAGCAGTACTTC.

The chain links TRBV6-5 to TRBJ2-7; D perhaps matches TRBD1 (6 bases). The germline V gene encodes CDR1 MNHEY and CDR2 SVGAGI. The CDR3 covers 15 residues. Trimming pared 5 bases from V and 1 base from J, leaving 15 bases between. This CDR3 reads CASSLRDTPSYEQYF. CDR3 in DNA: TGTGCCAGCAGTCTCCGGGACACCCCGTCCTACGAGCAGTACTTC.

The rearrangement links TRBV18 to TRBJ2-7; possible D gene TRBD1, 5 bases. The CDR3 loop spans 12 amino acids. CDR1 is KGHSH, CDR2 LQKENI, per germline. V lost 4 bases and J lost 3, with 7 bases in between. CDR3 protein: CASSRDSYEQYF. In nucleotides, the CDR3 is TGTGCCAGCTCACGAGACAGCTACGAGCAGTACTTC.

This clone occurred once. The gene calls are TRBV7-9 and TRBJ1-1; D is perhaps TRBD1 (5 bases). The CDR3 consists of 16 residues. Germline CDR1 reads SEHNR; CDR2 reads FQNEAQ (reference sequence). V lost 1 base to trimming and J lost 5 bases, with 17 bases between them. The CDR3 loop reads CASSLGVNRGRTEAFF. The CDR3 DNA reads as TGTGCCAGCAGCTTAGGTGTTAATAGGGGCCGGACTGAAGCTTTCTTT.

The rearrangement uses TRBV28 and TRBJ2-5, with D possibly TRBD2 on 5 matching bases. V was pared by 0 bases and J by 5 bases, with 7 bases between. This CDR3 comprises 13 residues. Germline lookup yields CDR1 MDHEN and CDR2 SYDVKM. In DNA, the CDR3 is TGTGCCAGCAGTTTATGGGAGCGGGAGACCCAGTACTTC. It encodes CASSLWERETQYF.

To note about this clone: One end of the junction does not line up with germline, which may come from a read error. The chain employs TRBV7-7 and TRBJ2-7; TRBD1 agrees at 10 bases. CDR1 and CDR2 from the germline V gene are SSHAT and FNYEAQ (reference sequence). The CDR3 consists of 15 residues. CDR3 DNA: TGTGCTAGCAGCTTAGGGACAGGGGCGGTCAACGAGCAGTACTTC. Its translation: CASSLGTGAVNEQYF. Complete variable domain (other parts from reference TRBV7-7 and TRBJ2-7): GAGVSQSPRYKVTKRGQDVTLRCDPISSHATLYWYQQALGQGPEFLTYFNYEAQPDKSGLPSDRFSAERPEGSISTLTIQRTEQRDSAMYRCASSLGTGAVNEQYFGPGTRLTVT.

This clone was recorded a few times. The CDR3 region has the DNA TGTGCCAGCAGCCGGACGGGACAAGAGACCCAGTACTTC. Residues: CASSRTGQETQYF. The genes are TRBV11-3 and TRBJ2-5, with D perhaps TRBD2 (5 bases). The germline gives CDR1 SGHNT, CDR2 YENEEA. Trimming shortened V by 5 bases and J by 2 bases, and 9 bases separated the two germline ends. CDR3 length: 13 amino acids.

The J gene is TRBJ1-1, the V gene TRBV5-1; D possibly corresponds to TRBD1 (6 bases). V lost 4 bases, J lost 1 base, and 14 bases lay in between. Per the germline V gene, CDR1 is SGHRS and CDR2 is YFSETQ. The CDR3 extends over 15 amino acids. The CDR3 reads CASSPRGGPNTEAFF. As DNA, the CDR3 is TGCGCCAGCAGCCCAAGGGGGGGGCCGAACACTGAAGCTTTCTTT.

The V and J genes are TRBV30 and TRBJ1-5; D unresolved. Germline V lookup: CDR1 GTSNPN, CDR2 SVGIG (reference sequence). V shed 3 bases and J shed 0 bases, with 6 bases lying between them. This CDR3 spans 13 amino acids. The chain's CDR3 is CAWRQNSNQPQHF. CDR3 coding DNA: TGTGCCTGGAGACAGAATAGCAATCAGCCCCAGCATTTT.

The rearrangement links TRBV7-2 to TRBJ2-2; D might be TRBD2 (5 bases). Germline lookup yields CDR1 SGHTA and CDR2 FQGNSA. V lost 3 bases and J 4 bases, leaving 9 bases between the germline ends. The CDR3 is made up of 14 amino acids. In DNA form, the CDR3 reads TGTGCCAGCAGCTTTGCCGAGGGCACCGGGGAGCTGTTTTTT. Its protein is CASSFAEGTGELFF.

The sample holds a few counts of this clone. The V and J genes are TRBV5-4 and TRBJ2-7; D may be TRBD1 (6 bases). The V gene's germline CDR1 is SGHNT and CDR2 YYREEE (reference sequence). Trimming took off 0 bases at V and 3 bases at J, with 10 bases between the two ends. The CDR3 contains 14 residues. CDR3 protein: CASSLGQGYYEQYF. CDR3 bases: TGTGCCAGCAGCTTGGGTCAGGGGTACTACGAGCAGTACTTC.

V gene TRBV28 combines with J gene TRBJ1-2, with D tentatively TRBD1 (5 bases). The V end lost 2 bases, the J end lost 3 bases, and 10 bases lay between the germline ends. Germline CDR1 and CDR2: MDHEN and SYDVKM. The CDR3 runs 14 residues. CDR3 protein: CASSLRDAYYGYTF. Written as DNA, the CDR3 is TGTGCCAGCAGTTTAAGGGACGCGTACTATGGCTACACCTTC.

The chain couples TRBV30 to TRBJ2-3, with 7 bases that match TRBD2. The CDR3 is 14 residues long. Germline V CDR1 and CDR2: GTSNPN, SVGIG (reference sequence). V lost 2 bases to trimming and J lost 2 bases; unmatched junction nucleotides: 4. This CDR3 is CAWSRREHTDTQYF. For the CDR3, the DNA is TGTGCCTGGAGTCGGCGGGAGCACACAGATACGCAGTATTTT.

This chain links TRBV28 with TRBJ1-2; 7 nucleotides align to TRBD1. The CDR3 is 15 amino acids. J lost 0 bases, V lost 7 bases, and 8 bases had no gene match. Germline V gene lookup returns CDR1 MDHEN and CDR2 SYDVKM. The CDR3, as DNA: TGTGCCAGCACCCAGGGGGACAGAGCTAACTATGGCTACACCTTC. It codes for CASTQGDRANYGYTF.

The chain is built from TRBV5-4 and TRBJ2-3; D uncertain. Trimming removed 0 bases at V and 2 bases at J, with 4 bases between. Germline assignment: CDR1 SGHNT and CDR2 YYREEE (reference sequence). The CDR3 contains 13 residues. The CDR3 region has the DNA TGTGCCAGCAGCTTGGGGAACACAGATACGCAGTATTTT. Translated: CASSLGNTDTQYF. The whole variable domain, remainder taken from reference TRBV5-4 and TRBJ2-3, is ETGVTQSPTHLIKTRGQQVTLRCSSQSGHNTVSWYQQALGQGPQFIFQYYREEENGRGNFPPRFSGLQFPNYSSELNVNALELDDSALYLCASSLGNTDTQYFGPGTRLTVL.

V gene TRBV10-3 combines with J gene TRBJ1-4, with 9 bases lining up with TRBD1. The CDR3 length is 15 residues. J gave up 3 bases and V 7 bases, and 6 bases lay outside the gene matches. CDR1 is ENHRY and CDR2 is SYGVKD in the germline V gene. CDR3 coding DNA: TGTGCCATCACCCCGGGACAGGGCCCTAATGAAAAACTGTTTTTT. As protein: CAITPGQGPNEKLFF.

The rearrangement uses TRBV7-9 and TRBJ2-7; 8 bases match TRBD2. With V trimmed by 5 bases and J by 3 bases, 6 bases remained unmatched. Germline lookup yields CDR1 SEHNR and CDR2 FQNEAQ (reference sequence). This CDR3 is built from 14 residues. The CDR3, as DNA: TGTGCCAGCAGCAAGGGACTAGTACACTACGAGCAGTACTTC. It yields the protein CASSKGLVHYEQYF.

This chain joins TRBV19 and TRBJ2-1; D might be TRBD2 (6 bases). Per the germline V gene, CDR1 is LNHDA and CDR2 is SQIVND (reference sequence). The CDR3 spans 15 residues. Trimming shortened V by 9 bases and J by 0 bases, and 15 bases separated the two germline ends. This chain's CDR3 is CASNRPGGSYNEQFF. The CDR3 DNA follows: TGTGCCAGCAACCGGCCCGGGGGCTCCTACAATGAGCAGTTCTTC.

This chain's CDR3 is CASRLGSPGNTEAFF. The CDR3 DNA is TGTGCCAGCCGTTTGGGGAGTCCCGGGAACACTGAAGCTTTCTTT. The rearrangement uses TRBV6-5 and TRBJ1-1, with D hard to call. Trimming left V 8 bases short and J 1 base short, with 17 bases between. In germline, CDR1 is MNHEY, CDR2 SVGAGI. This CDR3 is 15 amino acids long.

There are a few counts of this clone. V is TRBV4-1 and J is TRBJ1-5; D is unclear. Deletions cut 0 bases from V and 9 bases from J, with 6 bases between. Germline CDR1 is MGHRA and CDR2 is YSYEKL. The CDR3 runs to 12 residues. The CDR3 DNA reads TGCGCCAGCAGCCAAGACAACGGGCCCCAGCATTTT. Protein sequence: CASSQDNGPQHF.

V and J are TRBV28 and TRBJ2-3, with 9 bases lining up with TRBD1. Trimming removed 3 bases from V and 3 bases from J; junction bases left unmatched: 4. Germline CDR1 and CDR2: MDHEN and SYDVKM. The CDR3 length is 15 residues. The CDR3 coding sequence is TGTGCCAGCAGTTTCCAGGGACAGGGTACAGATACGCAGTATTTT. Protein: CASSFQGQGTDTQYF.

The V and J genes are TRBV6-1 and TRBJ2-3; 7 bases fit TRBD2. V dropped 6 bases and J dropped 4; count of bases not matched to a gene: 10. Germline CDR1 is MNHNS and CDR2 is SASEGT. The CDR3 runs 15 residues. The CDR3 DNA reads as TGTGCCAGCAGGATCAGCGGGATAAGGGCAGATACGCAGTATTTT. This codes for CASRISGIRADTQYF.

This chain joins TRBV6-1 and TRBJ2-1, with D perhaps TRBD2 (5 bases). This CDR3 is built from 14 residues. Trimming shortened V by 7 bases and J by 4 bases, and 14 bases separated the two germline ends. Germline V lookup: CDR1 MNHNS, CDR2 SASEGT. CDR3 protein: CASTGVGRYNEQFF. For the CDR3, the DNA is TGTGCCAGCACTGGGGTGGGGAGATACAATGAGCAGTTCTTC.

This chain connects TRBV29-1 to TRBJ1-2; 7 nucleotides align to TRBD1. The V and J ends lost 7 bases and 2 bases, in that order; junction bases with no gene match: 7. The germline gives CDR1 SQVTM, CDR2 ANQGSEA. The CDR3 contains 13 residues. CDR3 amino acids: CSADRAGNYGYTF. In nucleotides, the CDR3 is TGCAGCGCTGACAGGGCGGGAAACTATGGCTACACCTTC.

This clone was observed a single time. The CDR3 reads CASNGVDYNEQFF. CDR3 bases: TGCGCCAGCAATGGAGTCGACTACAATGAGCAGTTCTTC. This rearrangement joins TRBV5-1 to TRBJ2-1, with D hard to call. Germline V gene lookup returns CDR1 SGHRS and CDR2 YFSETQ. The V end lost 6 bases, the J end lost 3 bases, and 10 bases lay between the germline ends. This CDR3 contains 13 residues.

CDR3 residues: CAAKGTNEKLFF. The CDR3 DNA is TGTGCCGCCAAGGGCACTAATGAAAAACTGTTTTTT. The genes are TRBV28 and TRBJ1-4; no reliable D call. The V gene's germline CDR1 is MDHEN and CDR2 SYDVKM. The CDR3 runs to 12 residues. Trimming removed 11 bases from V and 2 bases from J, with 9 bases in between. The variable domain in full, with the rest retrieved from reference TRBV28 and TRBJ1-4, is DVKVTQSSRYLVKRTGEKVFLECVQDMDHENMFWYRQDPGLGLRLIYFSYDVKMKEKGDIPEGYSVSREKKERFSLILESASTNQTSMYLCAAKGTNEKLFFGSGTQLSVL.

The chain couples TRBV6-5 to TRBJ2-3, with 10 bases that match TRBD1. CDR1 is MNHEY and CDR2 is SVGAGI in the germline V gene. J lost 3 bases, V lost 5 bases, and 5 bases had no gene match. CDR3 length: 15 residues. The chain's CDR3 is CASSQWTGGTDTQYF. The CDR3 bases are TGTGCCAGCAGTCAGTGGACAGGGGGGACAGATACGCAGTATTTT.